A selection of T cell receptor beta chains follows, all from one sample in a study of blood T cell repertoires in COVID-19. Assay used: immunoSEQ multiplex PCR; TCRdb lists only in-frame clones, some missing. The sample lists 400,000 to 550,000 clones, nearly 90% seen once, with over 1.5% in the top ten. Sequenced sample: PBMCs or T cells enriched from blood (not recorded which). The receptor source for this set is a woman younger than 30 with acute COVID-19. CDR3s include the opening cysteine and the closing phenylalanine or tryptophan. A D gene is named only where the DNA matches it firmly. Clone size is shown for a subset of rows, as once, few, many or a class of expanded clone.

TRBV23-1	-	TRBJ2-5	TRBD2	CASSHSTRPGLAGLETQYF	TGCGCCAGCAGTCATTCCACGCGACCGGGACTAGCGGGACTAGAGACCCAGTACTTC
TRBV9	-	TRBJ2-1	-	CASSVVAGGWNEQFF	TGTGCCAGCAGCGTAGTGGCAGGTGGGTGGAATGAGCAGTTCTTC
TRBV29-1	-	TRBJ1-1	-	CSERGMNTEAFF	TGCAGCGAGAGGGGGATGAACACTGAAGCTTTCTTT
TRBV29-1	-	TRBJ2-7	-	CSVLRQGGGEQYF	TGCAGCGTCCTCAGACAGGGAGGAGGCGAGCAGTACTTC
TRBV4-3	once	TRBJ2-2	-	CASSQVSRPAGGELFF	TGCGCCAGCAGCCAAGTATCGCGCCCCGCAGGAGGGGAGCTGTTTTTT
TRBV19	-	TRBJ2-1	TRBD2	CASARSGTTYNEQFF	TGTGCCAGTGCTCGTTCCGGGACTACTTACAATGAGCAGTTCTTC
TRBV14	-	TRBJ1-3	TRBD1	CASSQVRDRSFSGNTIYF	TGTGCCAGCAGCCAGGTCCGGGACAGGAGTTTCTCTGGAAACACCATATATTTT
TRBV18	few	TRBJ1-1	-	CASSPQGKNTEAFF	TGTGCCAGCTCACCACAGGGGAAAAACACTGAAGCTTTCTTT
TRBV19	-	TRBJ2-2	-	CASSRGNTGELFF	TGTGCCAGTAGTAGAGGGAACACCGGGGAGCTGTTTTTT
TRBV7-3	-	TRBJ2-6	-	CASSLWADPSSGANVLTF	TGTGCCAGCAGCTTATGGGCAGACCCAAGCTCTGGGGCCAACGTCCTGACTTTC
TRBV29-1	-	TRBJ1-4	-	CSVVGGEFNEKLFF	TGCAGCGTTGTTGGAGGAGAATTTAATGAAAAACTGTTTTTT
TRBV28	-	TRBJ2-7	TRBD1	CASSSAGTDSYEQYF	TGTGCCAGCAGTTCCGCCGGGACAGACTCCTACGAGCAGTACTTC
TRBV5-1	-	TRBJ2-1	TRBD1	CASSMGQNNEQFF	TGCGCCAGCAGCATGGGACAGAACAATGAGCAGTTCTTC
TRBV27	-	TRBJ1-4	TRBD1	CASSLQGANEKLFF	TGTGCCAGCAGTTTACAGGGGGCAAATGAAAAACTGTTTTTT
TRBV11-1	-	TRBJ1-1	TRBD1	CASSIRQGNTEAFF	TGTGCCAGCAGCATAAGACAGGGGAACACTGAAGCTTTCTTT
TRBV18	-	TRBJ1-5	-	CASSSKQGGNQPQHF	TGTGCCAGCTCGTCAAAGCAGGGTGGCAATCAGCCCCAGCATTTT
TRBV7-9	-	TRBJ2-7	-	CASSLFPSEQYF	TGTGCCAGCAGCTTATTTCCTTCCGAGCAGTACTTC
TRBV29-1	-	TRBJ1-1	-	CSVHYWQGSSTEAFF	TGCAGCGTTCATTACTGGCAGGGGTCGAGCACTGAAGCTTTCTTT
TRBV3-1/TRBV3-2	-	TRBJ1-5	TRBD1	CASSPGTGDQPQHF	TGTGCCAGCAGCCCAGGGACAGGGGATCAGCCCCAGCATTTT
TRBV2	-	TRBJ2-2	-	CASSAIGGTGELFF	TGTGCCAGCAGTGCCATCGGGGGCACCGGGGAGCTGTTTTTT
TRBV5-1	-	TRBJ2-7	TRBD2	CASGAAGGSHYEQYF	TGCGCCAGCGGCGCCGCGGGAGGGTCCCATTACGAGCAGTACTTC
TRBV5-4	-	TRBJ2-7	TRBD2	CASSFGTSGGPREQYF	TGTGCCAGCAGCTTTGGTACTAGCGGGGGGCCCAGAGAGCAGTACTTC
TRBV7-3	-	TRBJ2-7	-	CASSLGPGSSYEQYF	TGTGCCAGCAGCTTAGGCCCTGGGAGTTCCTACGAGCAGTACTTC
TRBV5-1	-	TRBJ1-1	TRBD1	CASSLSLAFRGEEAFF	TGCGCCAGCAGCTTGAGCCTGGCCTTCAGGGGGGAAGAAGCTTTCTTT
TRBV6-2/TRBV6-3	few	TRBJ1-1	TRBD1	CASSGTGTLLTEAFF	TGTGCCAGCAGTGGGACAGGGACCCTTCTCACTGAAGCTTTCTTT
TRBV2	-	TRBJ1-2	TRBD1	CASQGGMDYGYTF	TGTGCCAGCCAAGGGGGCATGGACTATGGCTACACCTTC